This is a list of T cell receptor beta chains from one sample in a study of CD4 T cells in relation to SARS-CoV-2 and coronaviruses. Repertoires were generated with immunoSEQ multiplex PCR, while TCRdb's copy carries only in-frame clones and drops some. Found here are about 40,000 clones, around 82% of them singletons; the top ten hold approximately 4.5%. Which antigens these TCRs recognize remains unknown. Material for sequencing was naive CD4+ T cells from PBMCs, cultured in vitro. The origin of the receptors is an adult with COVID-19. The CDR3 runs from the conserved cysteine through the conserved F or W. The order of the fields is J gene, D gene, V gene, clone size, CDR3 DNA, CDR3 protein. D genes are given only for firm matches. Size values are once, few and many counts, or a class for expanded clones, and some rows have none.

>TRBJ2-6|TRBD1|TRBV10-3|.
TGTGCCATCAGTGAGACAGGGGGCTCTGGGGCCAACGTCCTGACTTTC
CAISETGGSGANVLTF
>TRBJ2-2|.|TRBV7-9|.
TGTGCCAGCAGTTCGACTGCCGGGGAGCTGTTTTTT
CASSSTAGELFF
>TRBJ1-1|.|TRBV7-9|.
TGTGCCAGCAGCTCGAGGAGGGGGGGGACTGAAGCTTTCTTT
CASSSRRGGTEAFF
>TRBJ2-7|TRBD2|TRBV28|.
TGTGCCAGCAGTTTATTGGAACGGACTAGCGGAGACGAGCAGTACTTC
CASSLLERTSGDEQYF
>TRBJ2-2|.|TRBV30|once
TGTGCCTGGATAGGGCAGGGCCCACCCGGGGAGCTGTTTTTT
CAWIGQGPPGELFF
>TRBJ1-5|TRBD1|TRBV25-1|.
TGTGCCAGCAGTGAATCAGGGGGTAATCAGCCCCAGCATTTT
CASSESGGNQPQHF
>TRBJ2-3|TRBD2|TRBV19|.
TGTGCCAGTAGTGCCCACACTAGCGGAGGGGGAACAGATACGCAGTATTTT
CASSAHTSGGGTDTQYF
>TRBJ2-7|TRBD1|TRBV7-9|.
TGTGCCAGCAGGGACACAGGGGGCGCTGGGTCTGAGCAGTACTTC
CASRDTGGAGSEQYF
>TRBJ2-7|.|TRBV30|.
TGTGCCTGGTCCTACGCGTCAGGAAGGGAGCAGTACTTC
CAWSYASGREQYF
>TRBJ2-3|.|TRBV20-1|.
TGCAGTGCTAGTGGTTTCAGGCCCTCTAGCACAGATACGCAGTATTTT
CSASGFRPSSTDTQYF
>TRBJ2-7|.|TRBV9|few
TGTGCCAGCAGCGTAGCTTCGGGATCCTACGAGCAGTACTTC
CASSVASGSYEQYF
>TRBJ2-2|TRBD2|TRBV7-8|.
TGTGCCAGCAGCGACATAGCGGGAGAATCCGGGGAGCTGTTTTTT
CASSDIAGESGELFF
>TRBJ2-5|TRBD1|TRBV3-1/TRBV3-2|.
TGTGCCAGCACCAGACAGGGGGGGAAAGAGACCCAGTACTTC
CASTRQGGKETQYF
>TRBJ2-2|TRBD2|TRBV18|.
TGTGCCAGCTCACCCGGGACTAGCAGGAACACCGGGGAGCTGTTTTTT
CASSPGTSRNTGELFF
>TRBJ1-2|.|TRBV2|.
TGTGCCAGCAGATTCAGGGTAGGCGGAAATGGCTACACCTTC
CASRFRVGGNGYTF
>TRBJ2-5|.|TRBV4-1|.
TGCGCCAGCAGCCAAGTACCTGATACGAGGGTGACCCAGTACTTC
CASSQVPDTRVTQYF
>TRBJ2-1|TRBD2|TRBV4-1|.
TGCGCCAGCAGCCAATCCTTACCCGGACTAGCGGACTACAATGAGCAGTTCTTC
CASSQSLPGLADYNEQFF
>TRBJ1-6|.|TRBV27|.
TGTGCCAGCAGCCCGGGGGGGGGACCATCACCCCTCCACTTT
CASSPGGGPSPLHF
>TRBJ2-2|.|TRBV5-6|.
TGTGCCAGCAGCTTGTTACAGAACACCGGGGAGCTGTTTTTT
CASSLLQNTGELFF
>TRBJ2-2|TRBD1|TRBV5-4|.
TGTGCCAGCAGCCCCCCACCCGGACAGGGAGGAACCGGGGAGCTGTTTTTT
CASSPPPGQGGTGELFF
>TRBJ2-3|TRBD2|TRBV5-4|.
TGTGCCAGCAGCTCGACTAGCGGGGTCACAGATACGCAGTATTTT
CASSSTSGVTDTQYF
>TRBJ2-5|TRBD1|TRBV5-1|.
TGCGCCAGCCATCGACAGGGCCAAGAGACCCAGTACTTC
CASHRQGQETQYF
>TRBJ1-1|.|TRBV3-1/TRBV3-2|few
TGTGCCAGCAGCCAAGGGACTAACACTGAAGCTTTCTTT
CASSQGTNTEAFF
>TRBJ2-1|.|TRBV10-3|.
TGTGCCATCAACAGCAGGGACCCCGGCTACAATGAGCAGTTCTTC
CAINSRDPGYNEQFF
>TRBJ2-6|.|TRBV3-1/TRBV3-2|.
TGTGCCAGCAGCCAAGAATTCTCTGGGGCCAACGTCCTGACTTTC
CASSQEFSGANVLTF
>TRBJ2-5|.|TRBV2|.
TGTGCCAGCAGTGAAGGACGCGGGATGGGGCAAGAGACCCAGTACTTC
CASSEGRGMGQETQYF
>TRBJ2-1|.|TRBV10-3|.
TGTGCCATCAGGGGGACCAACCAAACTAACACCTATGAGCAGTTCTTC
CAIRGTNQTNTYEQFF
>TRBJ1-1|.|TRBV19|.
TGTGCCAGTACTTTAGAAGGGTATCATGCTGAAGCTTTCTTT
CASTLEGYHAEAFF
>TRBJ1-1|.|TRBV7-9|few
TGTGCCAGCAGCTTATCCGGGTCGGGCGCCACTGAAGCTTTCTTT
CASSLSGSGATEAFF
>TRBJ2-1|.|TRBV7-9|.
TGTGCCAGCAGCCTCACCGGGACCCTAACCTACAATGAGCAGTTCTTC
CASSLTGTLTYNEQFF
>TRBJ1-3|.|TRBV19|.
TGTGCCAGTAGTAAGGGCAGGTCTGGAAACACCATATATTTT
CASSKGRSGNTIYF
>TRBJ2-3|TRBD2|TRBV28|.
TGTGCCAGCAGTTTGGGACTAGCGGGAGGCACAGATACGCAGTATTTT
CASSLGLAGGTDTQYF
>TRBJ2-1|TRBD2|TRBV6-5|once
TGTGCCAGCAGGGGAGGGAGGGCCTCTACTGAGCAGTTCTTC
CASRGGRASTEQFF
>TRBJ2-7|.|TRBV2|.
TGTGCCAGCAGTGAAAGGAACGGGGCCACCGAGCAGTACTTC
CASSERNGATEQYF
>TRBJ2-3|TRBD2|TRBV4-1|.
TGCGCCAGCAGCCAAGACTTGGTAGCGGGGTGGAAAGATACGCAGTATTTT
CASSQDLVAGWKDTQYF
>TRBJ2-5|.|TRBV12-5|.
TGTGCTAGTGCCCCAGGGCCCCAAGAGACCCAGTACTTC
CASAPGPQETQYF
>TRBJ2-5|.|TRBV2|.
TGTGCCAGCAACGGAGAATTACAAGAGACCCAGTACTTC
CASNGELQETQYF
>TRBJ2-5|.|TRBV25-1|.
TGTGCCAGCAGTGAAACTCCAGAGACCCAGTACTTC
CASSETPETQYF
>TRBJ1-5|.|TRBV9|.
TGTGCCAGCATTTCGGGGAATCAGCCCCAGCATTTT
CASISGNQPQHF
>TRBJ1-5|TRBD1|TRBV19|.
TGTGCCAGTAGTATGTGGGACAGGGGGCTCTATCAGCCCCAGCATTTT
CASSMWDRGLYQPQHF
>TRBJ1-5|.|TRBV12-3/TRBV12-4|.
TGTGCCAGCAGCCGGGGGGGCCAGCCCCAGCATTTT
CASSRGGQPQHF
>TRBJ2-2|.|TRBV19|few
TGTGCAGCTTCGGGACTTGACACCGGGGAGCTGTTTTTT
CAASGLDTGELFF
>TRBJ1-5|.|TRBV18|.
TGTGCCAGCTCACCTGATACCCCGGGCGATCAGCCCCAGCATTTT
CASSPDTPGDQPQHF
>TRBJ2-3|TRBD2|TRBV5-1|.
TGCGCCAGCAGCTTGTATGCGGGAGTGGGCACAGATACGCAGTATTTT
CASSLYAGVGTDTQYF
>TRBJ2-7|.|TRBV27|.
TGTGCCAGCAGGGGGCGCAAGTACGAGCAGTACTTC
CASRGRKYEQYF
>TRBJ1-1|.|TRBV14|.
TGTGCCAGCAGCCGAGTATACCCGGGACAAAACACTGAAGCTTTCTTT
CASSRVYPGQNTEAFF
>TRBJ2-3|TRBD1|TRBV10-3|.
TGTGCCATCAGTGAGTCACAGGGGGCGACGCAGTATTTT
CAISESQGATQYF
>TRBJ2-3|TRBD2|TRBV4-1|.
TGCGCCAGCAGGGGGCACTCCGGGACTAGCGGGAAGATCAATACGCAGTATTTT
CASRGHSGTSGKINTQYF
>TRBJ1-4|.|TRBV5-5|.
TGTGCCAGCAGCAAGGGGACGCCAGAAAAACTGTTTTTT
CASSKGTPEKLFF
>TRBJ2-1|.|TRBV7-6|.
TGTGCCAGCAGCTTAGCGGGAGGCCCAAGCTCCTACAATGAGCAGTTCTTC
CASSLAGGPSSYNEQFF
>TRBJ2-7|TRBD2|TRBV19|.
TGTGCCAGTAGCCTCGTAGCGGGGAACCCCTACGAGCAGTACTTC
CASSLVAGNPYEQYF
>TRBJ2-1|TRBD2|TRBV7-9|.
TGTGCCAGCAGCATAACTAGCGGGAGTCATTTCAATGAGCAGTTCTTC
CASSITSGSHFNEQFF
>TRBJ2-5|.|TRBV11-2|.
TGTGCCAGCAGCTGGACGGGACCGAACCAAGAGACCCAGTACTTC
CASSWTGPNQETQYF
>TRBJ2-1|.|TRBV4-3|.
TGCGCCAGCAGCCCTGGCAGGGGAGAATACAATGAGCAGTTCTTC
CASSPGRGEYNEQFF
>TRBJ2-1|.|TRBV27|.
TGTGCCAGCAGCCTGGGGCAGGGCTCCTACAATGAGCAGTTCTTC
CASSLGQGSYNEQFF
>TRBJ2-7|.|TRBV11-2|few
TGTGCCAGCAGCTTGCTAGTCTCCTACGAGCAGTACTTC
CASSLLVSYEQYF
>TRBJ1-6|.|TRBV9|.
TGTGCCAGCAGCGCCTACAAAGACGGCCAGATCTATAATTCACCCCTCCACTTT
CASSAYKDGQIYNSPLHF
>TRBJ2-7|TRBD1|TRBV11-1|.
TGTGCCAGCAGCACACGGGACAGGGTCTCCTACGAGCAGTACTTC
CASSTRDRVSYEQYF